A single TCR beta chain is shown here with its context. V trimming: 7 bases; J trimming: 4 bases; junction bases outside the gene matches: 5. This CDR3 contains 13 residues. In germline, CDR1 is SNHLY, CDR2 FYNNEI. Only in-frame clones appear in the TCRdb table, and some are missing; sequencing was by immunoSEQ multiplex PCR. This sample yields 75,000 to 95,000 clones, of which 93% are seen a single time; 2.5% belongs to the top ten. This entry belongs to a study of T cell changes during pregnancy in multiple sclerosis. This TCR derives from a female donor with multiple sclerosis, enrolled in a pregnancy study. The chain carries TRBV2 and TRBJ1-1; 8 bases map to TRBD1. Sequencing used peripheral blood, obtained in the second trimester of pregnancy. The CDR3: CASTIQGGTEAFF. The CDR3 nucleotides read TGTGCCAGCACCATACAGGGGGGCACTGAAGCTTTCTTT. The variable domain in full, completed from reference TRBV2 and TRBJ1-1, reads EPEVTQTPSHQVTQMGQEVILRCVPISNHLYFYWYRQILGQKVEFLVSFYNNEISEKSEIFDDQFSVERPDGSNFTLKIRSTKLEDSAMYFCASTIQGGTEAFFGQGTRLTVV.